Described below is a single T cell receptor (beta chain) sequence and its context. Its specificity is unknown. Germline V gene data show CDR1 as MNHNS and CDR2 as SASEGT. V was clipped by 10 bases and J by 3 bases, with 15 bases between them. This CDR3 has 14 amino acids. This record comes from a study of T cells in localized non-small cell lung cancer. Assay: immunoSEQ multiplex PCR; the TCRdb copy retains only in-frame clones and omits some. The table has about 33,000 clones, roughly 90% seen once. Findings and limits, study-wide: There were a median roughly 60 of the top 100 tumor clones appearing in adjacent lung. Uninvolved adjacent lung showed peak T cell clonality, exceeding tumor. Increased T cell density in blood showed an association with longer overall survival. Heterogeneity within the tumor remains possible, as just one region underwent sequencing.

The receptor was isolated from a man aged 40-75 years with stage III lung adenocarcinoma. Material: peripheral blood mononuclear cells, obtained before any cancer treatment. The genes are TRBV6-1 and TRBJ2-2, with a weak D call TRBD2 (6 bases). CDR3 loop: CATSEEGYTGELFF. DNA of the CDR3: TGTGCCACTTCGGAGGAGGGGTACACCGGGGAGCTGTTTTTT.